These 18 T cell receptor beta chains came from one sample sequenced in a study of cytomegalovirus exposure and HLA in healthy donors. PCR employed 60 Vbeta and 13 Jbeta primers. TCRdb keeps only in-frame clones here, not all; method: immunoSEQ multiplex PCR. The sample has about 110,000 clones, under 80% seen once; the top ten hold over 7%. Material: PBMCs. Receptor source: a woman between 45 and 60 years old in good health and CMV-seropositive.

V and J are TRBV9 and TRBJ1-1, with TRBD1 identical over 10 bases. Unmatched junction bases numbered 8, after V lost 4 bases and J lost 5 bases. This CDR3 comprises 15 residues. Looked up from germline, CDR1 is SGDLS and CDR2 is YYNGEE. CDR3 coding DNA: TGTGCCAGCAGCCAGAGATGGGACAGGGGAACTGAAGCTTTCTTT. It encodes CASSQRWDRGTEAFF.

The chain employs TRBV7-9 and TRBJ2-1, with 7 nucleotides matching TRBD1. CDR3 length: 16 residues. J was trimmed by 0 bases and V by 5 bases; bases with no gene match: 7. Germline CDR1 and CDR2: SEHNR and FQNEAQ (reference sequence). CDR3 sequence (DNA): TGTGCCAGCAGCCCACGACAGGGCAGCTCCTACAATGAGCAGTTCTTC. Residues: CASSPRQGSSYNEQFF.

The rearrangement uses TRBV6-5 and TRBJ2-3, with 7 bases fitting TRBD2. The CDR3 covers 15 residues. Per germline, CDR1 MNHEY and CDR2 SVGAGI. Germline trimming cut 3 bases from V and 0 bases from J; bases unmatched to any gene: 3. The CDR3, as DNA: TGTGCCAGCAGTTATGGGGGGGATAGCACAGATACGCAGTATTTT. Amino acid sequence: CASSYGGDSTDTQYF.

As regards this clone: One end of the junction fails to match germline, which may point to a read error. V gene TRBV7-9 combines with J gene TRBJ2-7, with a tentative D call TRBD2 (6 bases). Germline values: CDR1 SEHNR, CDR2 FQNEAQ (reference sequence). The CDR3 extends over 15 amino acids. The CDR3 DNA follows: TGTTCCAGCAGCCCCCGCGGGGTGGTGACCTACGAGCAGTACTTC. Its translation: CSSSPRGVVTYEQYF.

The genes are TRBV27 and TRBJ1-1; 11 nucleotides align to TRBD1. Trimming at V came to 2 bases and at J to 1 base, leaving 0 bases not matched to a gene. Germline values: CDR1 MNHEY, CDR2 SMNVEV (reference sequence). CDR3 size: 15 residues. The CDR3 loop is CASSLGTGGNTEAFF. The CDR3 nucleotides read TGTGCCAGCAGTTTAGGGACAGGGGGGAACACTGAAGCTTTCTTT.

The CDR3 loop is CASTQGGRPSEQYF. DNA of the CDR3: TGCGCCAGCACCCAGGGAGGAAGGCCCTCCGAGCAGTACTTC. V gene TRBV5-1 combines with J gene TRBJ2-7, with a possible D match to TRBD2 (6 bases). Germline V gives CDR1 SGHRS, CDR2 YFSETQ. V lost 6 bases to trimming and J lost 6 bases, with 19 bases between them. The CDR3 loop spans 14 amino acids. The whole variable domain, filled in from reference TRBV5-1 and TRBJ2-7, reads KAGVTQTPRYLIKTRGQQVTLSCSPISGHRSVSWYQQTPGQGLQFLFEYFSETQRNKGNFPGRFSGRQFSNSRSEMNVSTLELGDSALYLCASTQGGRPSEQYFGPGTRLTVT.

CDR3 sequence (DNA): TGTGCCAGCAGTTACGGGGGGGTGGGTGAAAAACTGTTTTTT. It translates to CASSYGGVGEKLFF. V and J are TRBV6-5 and TRBJ1-4, with a tentative D call TRBD1 (5 bases). This CDR3 spans 14 amino acids. With 2 bases removed from V and 7 bases from J, the gap between germline ends came to 11 bases. Germline V lookup: CDR1 MNHEY, CDR2 SVGAGI.

This chain links TRBV5-4 with TRBJ2-7, with 7 nucleotides matching TRBD1. J was trimmed by 3 bases and V by 4 bases; bases with no gene match: 7. In germline, CDR1 is SGHNT, CDR2 YYREEE (reference sequence). The CDR3 length is 14 residues. CDR3 nucleotide sequence: TGTGCCAGCAGCCCCGGGGACAGCCACTACGAGCAGTACTTC. Protein sequence: CASSPGDSHYEQYF. Variable domain in full (rest from reference TRBV5-4 and TRBJ2-7): ETGVTQSPTHLIKTRGQQVTLRCSSQSGHNTVSWYQQALGQGPQFIFQYYREEENGRGNFPPRFSGLQFPNYSSELNVNALELDDSALYLCASSPGDSHYEQYFGPGTRLTVT.

The chain uses TRBV7-2 and TRBJ2-2, with TRBD2 as a possible D gene (6 bases). Between the trimmed V and J ends, which lost 6 bases and 1 base, there was a span of 12 bases. Germline CDR1 SGHTA, CDR2 FQGNSA. The CDR3 runs 15 residues. The CDR3, as DNA: TGTGCCAGCAGTCAGCGGGCATTGAACACCGGGGAGCTGTTTTTT. It encodes CASSQRALNTGELFF.

The gene calls are TRBV10-3 and TRBJ2-5; possibly TRBD1 for D (5 bases). The CDR3 sequence is 13 residues long. The V end lost 3 bases, the J end lost 4 bases, and 9 bases lay between the germline ends. Germline V gene lookup returns CDR1 ENHRY and CDR2 SYGVKD. The CDR3 reads CAISDRTRETQYF. In DNA form, the CDR3 reads TGTGCCATCAGTGACAGGACACGAGAGACCCAGTACTTC.

The genes are TRBV5-1 and TRBJ2-5; possible D gene TRBD1, 5 bases. The germline V gene has CDR1 SGHRS and CDR2 YFSETQ. The CDR3 extends over 14 amino acids. V shed 1 base and J shed 1 base, with 8 bases lying between them. CDR3 DNA sequence: TGCGCCAGCAGCTTGTTTAGGGGCCAAGAGACCCAGTACTTC. Protein product: CASSLFRGQETQYF.

This clone turned up a few times. J is TRBJ2-7 and V is TRBV19, with 8 bases matching TRBD2. Germline assignment: CDR1 LNHDA and CDR2 SQIVND (reference sequence). V lost 5 bases, J lost 2 bases, and 5 bases stayed unmatched. The CDR3 extends over 14 amino acids. The CDR3 loop is CASSVGLAAYEQYF. For the CDR3, the DNA is TGTGCCAGTAGTGTTGGACTAGCAGCCTACGAGCAGTACTTC.

The gene calls are TRBV9 and TRBJ2-1; D is possibly TRBD2 (6 bases). V shed 0 bases and J shed 3 bases, with 10 bases lying between them. CDR3 length: 15 residues. Germline CDR1 reads SGDLS; CDR2 reads YYNGEE. The CDR3: CASSVAGGFYNEQFF. CDR3 nucleotides: TGTGCCAGCAGCGTAGCTGGGGGGTTCTACAATGAGCAGTTCTTC.

Only a few counts were recorded for this clone. The rearrangement joins TRBV2 to TRBJ1-1; 7 bases map to TRBD1. The CDR3 runs to 13 residues. CDR1 and CDR2 from the germline V gene are SNHLY and FYNNEI. The junction had 4 bases not matched to a gene; V was cut back by 8 bases and J by 1 base. CDR3 in amino acids: CASQQGSNTEAFF. As DNA, the CDR3 is TGTGCCAGCCAACAGGGGTCGAACACTGAAGCTTTCTTT.

The chain recombines TRBV6-5 with TRBJ2-1; 8 nucleotides agree with TRBD2. CDR1 is MNHEY, CDR2 SVGAGI, per germline. V gave up 6 bases and J gave up 8 bases; unmatched junction bases: 9. The CDR3 spans 14 residues. The CDR3: CASSYLAGKDEQFF. In DNA, the CDR3 is TGTGCCAGCAGCTATTTAGCGGGAAAGGATGAGCAGTTCTTC.

The V and J genes are TRBV28 and TRBJ1-2; tentatively, D is TRBD1 (5 bases). This CDR3 spans 14 amino acids. In germline, CDR1 is MDHEN, CDR2 SYDVKM. Trimming cost V 3 bases and J 8 bases, with 16 bases left between them. CDR3 bases: TGTGCCAGCAGTTTGGGGCCGGGGGGTGGAGGCTACACCTTC. Protein: CASSLGPGGGGYTF.

This rearrangement joins TRBV5-1 to TRBJ2-7, with no clear D. The CDR3 is made up of 14 amino acids. Germline loops: CDR1 SGHRS, CDR2 YFSETQ. V was clipped by 1 base and J by 0 bases, with 8 bases between them. The CDR3 DNA reads TGCGCCAGCAGCTTGTTTCCAGACTCCTACGAGCAGTACTTC. Translated, it gives CASSLFPDSYEQYF.

Worth noting for this clone: At one end the junction does not follow the germline gene, possibly because of a read error. The chain carries TRBV4-2 and TRBJ2-7, with TRBD1 identical over 7 bases. Germline lookup yields CDR1 LGHNA and CDR2 YNFKEQ. The CDR3 runs 14 residues. This CDR3 reads CASSPKTGSYEQHF. CDR3 coding DNA: TGTGCCAGCAGCCCCAAGACAGGGTCCTACGAGCAGCACTTC.